A selection of T cell receptor beta chains follows, all from one sample in a study of blood T cell repertoires in COVID-19. This table comes from immunoSEQ multiplex PCR, and its TCRdb copy is limited to in-frame clones, with some not included. The table has approximately 120,000 clones, around 83% seen once. The material sequenced was peripheral blood. The source is a man aged 55 to 69 with acute or convalescent COVID-19. The CDR3 runs from the conserved cysteine through the conserved F or W. A D gene is named only where the DNA matches it firmly.

j_call: TRBJ2-2; v_call: TRBV28; d_call: NA; cdr3_aa: CASRGTNTGELFF
j_call: TRBJ1-1; v_call: TRBV10-3; d_call: NA; cdr3_aa: CAISYMNTEAFF
j_call: TRBJ1-2; v_call: TRBV6-5; d_call: NA; cdr3_aa: CASSYRPYGYTF
j_call: TRBJ1-4; v_call: TRBV6-1; d_call: NA; cdr3_aa: CASSERLYLLAEEGKLFF
j_call: TRBJ1-3; v_call: TRBV11-3; d_call: NA; cdr3_aa: CASSSHEGNTIYF
j_call: TRBJ1-5; v_call: TRBV6-2/TRBV6-3; d_call: NA; cdr3_aa: CASSYLASNQPQHF
j_call: TRBJ2-1; v_call: TRBV12-5; d_call: TRBD1; cdr3_aa: CASGLGQGANNEQFF
j_call: TRBJ1-3; v_call: TRBV7-8; d_call: TRBD1; cdr3_aa: CASRLQGADGNTIYF
j_call: TRBJ2-3; v_call: TRBV30; d_call: TRBD2; cdr3_aa: CACPRGAGGTDTQYF
j_call: TRBJ2-1; v_call: TRBV11-2; d_call: TRBD1; cdr3_aa: CASSWDRGNEQFF
j_call: TRBJ1-2; v_call: TRBV28; d_call: NA; cdr3_aa: CASSLSYRESGYTF
j_call: TRBJ1-1; v_call: TRBV14; d_call: NA; cdr3_aa: CASSHLWNTEAFF
j_call: TRBJ1-1; v_call: TRBV11-2; d_call: NA; cdr3_aa: CASSPQAGQRTEAFF
j_call: TRBJ1-1; v_call: TRBV2; d_call: TRBD1; cdr3_aa: CASSQQGVKNTEAFF
j_call: TRBJ1-1; v_call: TRBV5-1; d_call: TRBD1; cdr3_aa: CASSRGQGDTEAFF
j_call: TRBJ1-2; v_call: TRBV12-3/TRBV12-4; d_call: NA; cdr3_aa: CASSRQVYGYTF
j_call: TRBJ2-7; v_call: TRBV6-5; d_call: NA; cdr3_aa: CASRRTVSHYEQYF
j_call: TRBJ1-5; v_call: TRBV7-2; d_call: NA; cdr3_aa: CASSIHNQPQHF
j_call: TRBJ2-1; v_call: TRBV10-1; d_call: NA; cdr3_aa: CASSEGLDRSLRQFF
j_call: TRBJ1-4; v_call: TRBV6-1; d_call: NA; cdr3_aa: CASSRAGATNEKLFF
j_call: TRBJ1-2; v_call: TRBV28; d_call: NA; cdr3_aa: CASSPIGRGDNYGYTF
j_call: TRBJ2-7; v_call: TRBV19; d_call: NA; cdr3_aa: CATRGSGGAGVRRGQYF
j_call: TRBJ2-7; v_call: TRBV19; d_call: TRBD1; cdr3_aa: CASSPPWDSGEYEQYF
j_call: TRBJ2-2; v_call: TRBV19; d_call: NA; cdr3_aa: CASSIVIRGTGELFF
j_call: TRBJ1-6; v_call: TRBV9; d_call: TRBD1; cdr3_aa: CASSAGQGGSPLHF
j_call: TRBJ2-2; v_call: TRBV7-3; d_call: NA; cdr3_aa: CASSFSGSNTGELFF
j_call: TRBJ2-7; v_call: TRBV28; d_call: NA; cdr3_aa: CASRRSIRGIYEQYF
j_call: TRBJ2-7; v_call: TRBV28; d_call: NA; cdr3_aa: CASSLLNSVTSYEQYF
j_call: TRBJ2-7; v_call: TRBV6-1; d_call: NA; cdr3_aa: CASSVDRTGRDEQYF
j_call: TRBJ2-5; v_call: TRBV5-4; d_call: NA; cdr3_aa: CASSLTGSETQYF
j_call: TRBJ1-6; v_call: TRBV19; d_call: TRBD1; cdr3_aa: CASSPDRGLSPLHF
j_call: TRBJ2-1; v_call: TRBV11-2; d_call: NA; cdr3_aa: CASSTGHEQFF
j_call: TRBJ2-5; v_call: TRBV6-6; d_call: NA; cdr3_aa: CASSPPLQETQYF
j_call: TRBJ1-1; v_call: TRBV9; d_call: NA; cdr3_aa: CASSVWDLTEAFF
j_call: TRBJ1-5; v_call: TRBV28; d_call: NA; cdr3_aa: CASRIGGTGNQPQHF
j_call: TRBJ2-5; v_call: TRBV28; d_call: TRBD2; cdr3_aa: CASSSLAGGTQYF
j_call: TRBJ2-7; v_call: TRBV27; d_call: TRBD1; cdr3_aa: CASSLGQGMGEQYF
j_call: TRBJ1-1; v_call: TRBV18; d_call: TRBD1; cdr3_aa: CASSPHRTGNTEAFF
j_call: TRBJ1-5; v_call: TRBV2; d_call: TRBD1; cdr3_aa: CASKRTGIFNQPQHF
j_call: TRBJ1-3; v_call: TRBV18; d_call: NA; cdr3_aa: CASSPDSSGNTIYF
j_call: TRBJ1-4; v_call: TRBV9; d_call: TRBD1; cdr3_aa: CASSQGQGSEKLFF
j_call: TRBJ2-7; v_call: TRBV29-1; d_call: TRBD1; cdr3_aa: CSVEDRAEQYF
j_call: TRBJ1-6; v_call: TRBV2; d_call: NA; cdr3_aa: CASSTSGGYYNSPLHF
j_call: TRBJ2-1; v_call: TRBV6-5; d_call: TRBD2; cdr3_aa: CASDPTSGAYNEQFF
j_call: TRBJ2-1; v_call: TRBV24-1; d_call: TRBD2; cdr3_aa: CATSDLSGGPYNEQFF
j_call: TRBJ1-1; v_call: TRBV29-1; d_call: NA; cdr3_aa: CSSQNTEAFF
j_call: TRBJ2-6; v_call: TRBV28; d_call: NA; cdr3_aa: CASSGVGSSVSGANVLTF
j_call: TRBJ2-5; v_call: TRBV5-8; d_call: NA; cdr3_aa: CASSLGSGSARPETQYF